The 6 T cell receptor beta chains reported below all come from one sample, sequenced in a study of neoadjuvant anti-PD-1 for oral cavity cancer. The assay was immunoSEQ multiplex PCR, and TCRdb's table has in-frame clones only and misses some. The sample lists 60,000 to 75,000 clones; under 85% were seen once. The sequenced sample was PBMCs, obtained before nivolumab (anti-PD-1) treatment. The receptors were gathered from a person aged 35-79 years with oral cavity squamous cell carcinoma.

This chain uses TRBV5-4 with TRBJ2-1; D is unresolved. V was shortened by 1 base and J by 10 bases, with 9 bases between the two germline ends. CDR1 is SGHNT and CDR2 is YYREEE in the germline V gene (reference sequence). The CDR3 consists of 12 residues. CDR3 residues: CASSLRGREQFF. In DNA, the CDR3 is TGTGCCAGCAGCTTGCGAGGCCGCGAGCAGTTCTTC.

The V call is TRBV19, the J call TRBJ2-1, with D perhaps being TRBD1 or TRBD2 (5 bases each). Per germline, CDR1 LNHDA and CDR2 SQIVND (reference sequence). This CDR3 has 17 residues. V lost 1 base and J lost 3, with 16 bases in between. The CDR3 protein is CASSIGTRDLFYNEQFF. CDR3 nucleotide sequence: TGTGCCAGTAGTATAGGGACTCGGGACCTCTTCTACAATGAGCAGTTCTTC.

The sample holds a few counts of this clone. This chain connects TRBV30 to TRBJ2-3; TRBD2 might be the D (6 bases). The CDR3 length is 15 residues. Trimming pared 4 bases from V and 0 bases from J, leaving 14 bases between. Per the germline V gene, CDR1 is GTSNPN and CDR2 is SVGIG (reference sequence). CDR3: CAWTEVAVSTDTQYF. CDR3 DNA: TGTGCCTGGACGGAGGTAGCGGTTAGCACAGATACGCAGTATTTT.

J is TRBJ1-2 and V is TRBV27, with 10 bases lining up with TRBD1. V shed 2 bases and J 6 bases; nucleotides not matched to a gene: 6. Germline CDR1 and CDR2: MNHEY and SMNVEV (reference sequence). This CDR3 is 15 amino acids long. CDR3 protein: CASSLLGGTGDGYTF. In DNA, the CDR3 is TGTGCCAGCAGTTTACTTGGCGGGACAGGGGATGGCTACACCTTC.

The chain recombines TRBV11-3 with TRBJ2-5, with no clear D. Germline assignment: CDR1 SGHNT and CDR2 YENEEA. CDR3 size: 12 residues. Trimming stripped 2 bases from V and 3 bases from J, with 4 bases between. DNA of the CDR3: TGTGCCAGCAGCTTATATGAAGAGACCCAGTACTTC. It specifies CASSLYEETQYF.

This clone was observed once. The chain recombines TRBV6-1 with TRBJ1-2, with no clear D. This CDR3 comprises 15 residues. V was trimmed by 2 bases and J by 8 bases, leaving 18 bases between them. Germline CDR1 reads MNHNS; CDR2 reads SASEGT. CDR3 amino acids: CASSELRPDWGGYTF. The CDR3 DNA sequence: TGTGCCAGCAGTGAACTCAGACCGGATTGGGGAGGCTACACCTTC.